The clone carrying this TCR beta chain is large (0.1 to 1%). The TRBV12-4/TRBJ1-2 clonotypes were amplified using barcode primers with ligated adaptors. MiXCR, run by TCRdb on the multiplex PCR reads, gives a single entry per CDR3 protein. Of approximately 200 distinct CDR3 sequences listed, about 8.9% are singletons. The CDR3 runs to 17 residues. The germline V and J ends were trimmed by 4 bases and 0 bases, with 18 bases remaining between them. Tregs were sorted as CD4+CD25+CD127-/low cells. This sequence joins TRBV12-3 or TRBV12-4 and TRBJ1-2, with D uncertain. The TCR was taken from a female donor with breast cancer. Sequencing was performed on tumor-infiltrating Tregs sorted from the breast tumor. The CDR3 loop reads CASSSYRGRSSNYGYTF. In DNA, the CDR3 is TGTGCCAGCAGTTCCTATCGCGGACGGAGCTCTAACTATGGCTACACCTTC.